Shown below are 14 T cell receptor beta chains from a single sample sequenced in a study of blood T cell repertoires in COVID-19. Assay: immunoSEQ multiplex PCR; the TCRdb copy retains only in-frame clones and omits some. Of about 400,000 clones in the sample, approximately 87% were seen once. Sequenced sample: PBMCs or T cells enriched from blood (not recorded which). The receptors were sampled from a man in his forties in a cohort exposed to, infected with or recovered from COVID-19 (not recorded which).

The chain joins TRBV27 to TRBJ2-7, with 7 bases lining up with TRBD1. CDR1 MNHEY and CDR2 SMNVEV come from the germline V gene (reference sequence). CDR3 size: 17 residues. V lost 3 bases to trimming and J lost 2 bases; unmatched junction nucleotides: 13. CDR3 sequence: CASSFTTGTAETYEQYF. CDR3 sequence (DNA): TGTGCCAGCAGTTTTACCACTGGGACAGCGGAAACCTACGAGCAGTACTTC.

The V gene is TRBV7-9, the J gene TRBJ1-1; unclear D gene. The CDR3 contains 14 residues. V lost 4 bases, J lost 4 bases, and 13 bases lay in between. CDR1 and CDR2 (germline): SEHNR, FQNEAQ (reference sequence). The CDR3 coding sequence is TGTGCCAGCAGCTCAACGATAGTTCGCACTGAAGCTTTCTTT. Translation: CASSSTIVRTEAFF. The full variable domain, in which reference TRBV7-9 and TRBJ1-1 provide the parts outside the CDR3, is DTGVSQNPRHKITKRGQNVTFRCDPISEHNRLYWYRQTLGQGPEFLTYFQNEAQLEKSRLLSDRFSAERPKGSFSTLEIQRTEQGDSAMYLCASSSTIVRTEAFFGQGTRLTVV.

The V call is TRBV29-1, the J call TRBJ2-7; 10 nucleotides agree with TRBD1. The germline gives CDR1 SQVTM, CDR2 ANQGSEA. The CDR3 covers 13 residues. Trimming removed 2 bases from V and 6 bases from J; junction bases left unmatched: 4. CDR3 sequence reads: CSVERDRGGEQYF. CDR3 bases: TGCAGCGTTGAAAGGGACAGGGGAGGCGAGCAGTACTTC.

DNA for the CDR3: TGCGCCAGCAGCCAAGGAGGGACAGGGAGGGTTTCTGACTATGGCTACACCTTC. Translating gives CASSQGGTGRVSDYGYTF. J is TRBJ1-2 and V is TRBV4-1, with 9 positions matching TRBD1. The CDR3 loop spans 18 amino acids. The J segment lost 3 bases and the V segment lost 1 base, leaving 12 bases of the junction unmatched. Germline V CDR1 and CDR2: MGHRA, YSYEKL.

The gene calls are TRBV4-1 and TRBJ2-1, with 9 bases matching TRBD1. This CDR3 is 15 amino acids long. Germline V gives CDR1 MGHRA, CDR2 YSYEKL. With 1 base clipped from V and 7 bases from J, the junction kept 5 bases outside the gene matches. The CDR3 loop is CASSQVGTGMNEQFF. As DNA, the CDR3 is TGCGCCAGCAGCCAAGTTGGGACAGGGATGAATGAGCAGTTCTTC.

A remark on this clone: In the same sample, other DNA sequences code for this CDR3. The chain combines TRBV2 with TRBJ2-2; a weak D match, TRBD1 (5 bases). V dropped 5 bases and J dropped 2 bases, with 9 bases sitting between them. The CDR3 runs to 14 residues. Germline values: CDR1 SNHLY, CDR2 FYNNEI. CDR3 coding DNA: TGTGCCAGCAGTCGGCAGGGCAACACCGGGGAGCTGTTTTTT. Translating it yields CASSRQGNTGELFF.

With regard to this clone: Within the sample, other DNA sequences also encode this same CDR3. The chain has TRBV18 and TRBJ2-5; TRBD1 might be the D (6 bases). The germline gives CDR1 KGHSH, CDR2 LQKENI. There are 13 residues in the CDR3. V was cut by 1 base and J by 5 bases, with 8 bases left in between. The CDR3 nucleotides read TGTGCCAGCTCACCACTCAGGGGTGAGACCCAGTACTTC. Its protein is CASSPLRGETQYF.

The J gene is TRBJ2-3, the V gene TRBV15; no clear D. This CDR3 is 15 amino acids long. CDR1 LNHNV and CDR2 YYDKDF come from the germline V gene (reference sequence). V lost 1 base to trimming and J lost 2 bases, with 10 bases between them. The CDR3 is CATSRALDLTDTQYF. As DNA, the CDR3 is TGTGCCACCAGCAGAGCTCTAGACCTCACAGATACGCAGTATTTT.

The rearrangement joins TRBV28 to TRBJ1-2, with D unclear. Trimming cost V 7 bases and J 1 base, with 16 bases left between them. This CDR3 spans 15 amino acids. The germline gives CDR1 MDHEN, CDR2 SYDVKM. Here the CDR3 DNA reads TGTGCCAGCACCACCTACAGCGGGGATAACTATGGCTACACCTTC. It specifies CASTTYSGDNYGYTF.

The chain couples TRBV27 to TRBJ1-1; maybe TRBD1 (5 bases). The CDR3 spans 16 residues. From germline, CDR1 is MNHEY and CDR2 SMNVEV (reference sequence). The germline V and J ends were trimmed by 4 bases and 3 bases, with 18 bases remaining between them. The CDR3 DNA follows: TGTGCCAGCAGTTATAGGGTGTTGGGGGGGGACACTGAAGCTTTCTTT. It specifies CASSYRVLGGDTEAFF.

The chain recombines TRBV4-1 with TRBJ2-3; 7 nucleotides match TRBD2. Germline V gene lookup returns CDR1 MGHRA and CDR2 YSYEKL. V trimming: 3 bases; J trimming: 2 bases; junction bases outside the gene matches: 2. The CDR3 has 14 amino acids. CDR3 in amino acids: CASSQREFTDTQYF. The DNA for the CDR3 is TGCGCCAGCAGCCAGCGGGAGTTCACAGATACGCAGTATTTT.

The CDR3 bases are TGTGCCAGCAGCGATTACTCAACGAACACCGGGGAGCTGTTTTTT. It yields the protein CASSDYSTNTGELFF. The chain combines TRBV27 with TRBJ2-2; D is undetermined. CDR3 size: 15 residues. Germline V gene sequence: CDR1 MNHEY, CDR2 SMNVEV (reference sequence). With 6 bases removed from V and 0 bases from J, the gap between germline ends came to 11 bases.

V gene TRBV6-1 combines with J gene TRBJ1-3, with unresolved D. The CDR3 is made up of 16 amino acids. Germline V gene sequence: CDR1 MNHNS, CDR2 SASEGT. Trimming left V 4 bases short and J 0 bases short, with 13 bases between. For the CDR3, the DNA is TGTGCCAGCAGTGTCTCACTTGGGCCCTCTGGAAACACCATATATTTT. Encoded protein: CASSVSLGPSGNTIYF.

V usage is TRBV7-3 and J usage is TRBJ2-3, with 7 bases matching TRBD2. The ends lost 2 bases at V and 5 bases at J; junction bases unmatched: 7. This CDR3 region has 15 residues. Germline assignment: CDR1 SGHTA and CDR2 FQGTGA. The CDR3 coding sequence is TGTGCCAGCAGCTTAGCGGGAGTAGGAAAAGATACGCAGTATTTT. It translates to CASSLAGVGKDTQYF.